Described below is a single T cell receptor (beta chain) sequence and its context. The target antigen is unknown. The sample comes from a study of T-cell reconstitution after alpha-beta-depleted transplantation in children. Overall study findings and caveats: TCRbeta diversity was high at day 60 in some patients (a result of surviving recipient T cells and thymic progenitors). From newly produced T cells came most of the T-cell counts and diversity one year after transplant. In patients about two months after transplant, alpha-beta T cells reportedly arose from several hundred expanded graft clones.

The V gene lost 0 bases and the J gene lost 6 bases, with 6 bases spanning the gap. Germline V CDR1 and CDR2: SGDLS, YYNGEE. CDR3 length: 13 amino acids. The library targeted TCRbeta and was prepared with unique molecular identifiers. TCRdb fed the PCR reads into MiXCR, producing one record per CDR3 protein. Of under 400,000 distinct CDR3 sequences in the sample, approximately 23% were seen once. This clonotype originated in a male patient between 5 and 17 years old who had a stem cell transplant for acute lymphoblastic leukemia, so the T cells may come from the graft donor. The material sequenced was PBMCs, mostly from graft donor cells, taken 180 days after TCRalphabeta/CD19-depleted stem cell transplant. V is TRBV9 and J is TRBJ2-2; D not certain. DNA of the CDR3: TGTGCCAGCAGCGTAGACGCACCCGGGGAGCTGTTTTTT. Its protein is CASSVDAPGELFF.